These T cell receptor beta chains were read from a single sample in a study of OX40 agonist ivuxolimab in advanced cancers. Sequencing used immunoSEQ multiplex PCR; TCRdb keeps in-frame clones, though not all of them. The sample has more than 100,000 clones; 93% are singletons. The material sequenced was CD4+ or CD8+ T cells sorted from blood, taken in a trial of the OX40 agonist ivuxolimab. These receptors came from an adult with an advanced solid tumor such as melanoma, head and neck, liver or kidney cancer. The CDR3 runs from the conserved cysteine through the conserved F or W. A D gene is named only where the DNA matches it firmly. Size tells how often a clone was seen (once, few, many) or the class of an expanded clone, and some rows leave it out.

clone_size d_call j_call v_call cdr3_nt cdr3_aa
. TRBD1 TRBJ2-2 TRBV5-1 TGCGCCAGCACCTCCTATCCGGGACAGGGGGCAACCGGGGAGCTGTTTTTT CASTSYPGQGATGELFF
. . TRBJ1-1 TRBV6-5 TGTGCCAGCAGTTACAGGGCTGGTCACACTGAAGCTTTCTTT CASSYRAGHTEAFF
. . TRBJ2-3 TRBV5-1 TGCGCCAGCAGCTTGGAGATGGGCGCCACAGATACGCAGTATTTT CASSLEMGATDTQYF
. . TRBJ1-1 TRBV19 TGTGCCAGTAGTGTGACAGATCAGAACACTGAAGCTTTCTTT CASSVTDQNTEAFF
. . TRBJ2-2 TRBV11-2 TGTGCCAGCAGCTTAACGACAGCCACCGGGGAGCTGTTTTTT CASSLTTATGELFF
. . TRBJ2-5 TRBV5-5 TGTGCCAGCAGCTTGGTGGGAGTGGAAGAGACCCAGTACTTC CASSLVGVEETQYF
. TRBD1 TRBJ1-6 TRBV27 TGTGCCAGCAGTTTCTCTCCGGGACAGCGGGGTAATTCACCCCTCCACTTT CASSFSPGQRGNSPLHF
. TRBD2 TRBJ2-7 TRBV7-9 TGTGCCAGCAGTGCCTTGTCGACTAGCGGGCCAAGGGGCTTCTACGAGCAGTACTTC CASSALSTSGPRGFYEQYF
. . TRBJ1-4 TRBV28 TGTGCCAGCAGCCGAGGGGGTTGGAATGAAAAACTGTTTTTT CASSRGGWNEKLFF
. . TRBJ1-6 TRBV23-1 TGCGCCTCCAGAGGCTGGTGGAAGGGAGACTCACCCCTCCACTTT CASRGWWKGDSPLHF
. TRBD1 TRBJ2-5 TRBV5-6 TGTGCCAGCAGCGTGGGACAGGGGGCTTACGAGACCCAGTACTTC CASSVGQGAYETQYF
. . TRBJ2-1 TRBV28 TGTGCCAGCAGTTTCGCCGGCCTTAAGGACAATGAGCAGTTCTTC CASSFAGLKDNEQFF
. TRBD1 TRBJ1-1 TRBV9 TGTGCCAGCAGCGTAGTGGAGGGGACAGTTCTTTTCTTT CASSVVEGTVLFF
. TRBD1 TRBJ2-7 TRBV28 TGTGCCAGCGGACAGGGGGGCCACGAGCAGTACTTC CASGQGGHEQYF
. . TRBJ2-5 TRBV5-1 TGCGCCAGCAGCCTACGCCCGGGGTCCGCCCAAGAGACCCAGTACTTC CASSLRPGSAQETQYF
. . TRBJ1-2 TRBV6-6 TGTGCCAGCAGTTACTCGAAGAAGGAGGGAGGCTATGGCTACACCTTC CASSYSKKEGGYGYTF
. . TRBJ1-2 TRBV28 TGTGCCAGCATAGGAGGAGCTAACTATGGCTACACCTTC CASIGGANYGYTF
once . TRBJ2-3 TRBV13 TGTGCCAGCAGCTTAGGGGGGGTCGCTAGCACAGATACGCAGTATTTT CASSLGGVASTDTQYF
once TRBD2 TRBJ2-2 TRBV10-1 TGCGCCAGCAGTGAGTCGGGAAGACTAGCGGGGGGAAAGATCGGGGAGCTGTTTTTT CASSESGRLAGGKIGELFF
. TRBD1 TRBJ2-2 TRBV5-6 TGTGCCAGCAGCTTGGCCGGGACAGGACTCACCGGGGAGCTGTTTTTT CASSLAGTGLTGELFF
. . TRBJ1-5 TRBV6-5 TGTGCCAGCAGCTCCTGGGGATATAGCAATCAGCCCCAGCATTTT CASSSWGYSNQPQHF
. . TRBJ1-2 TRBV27 TGTGCCAGCAGTTACAGGGCTGGCGGCTACACCTTC CASSYRAGGYTF
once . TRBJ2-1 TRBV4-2 TGTGCCAGCAGCTCGGTACCTGGGGCCGCTAGCTACAATGAGCAGTTCTTC CASSSVPGAASYNEQFF
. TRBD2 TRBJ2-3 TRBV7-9 TGTGCCAGCAGCCAACGGACTAGCGGGGCGTCTACTAGCACAGATACGCAGTATTTT CASSQRTSGASTSTDTQYF